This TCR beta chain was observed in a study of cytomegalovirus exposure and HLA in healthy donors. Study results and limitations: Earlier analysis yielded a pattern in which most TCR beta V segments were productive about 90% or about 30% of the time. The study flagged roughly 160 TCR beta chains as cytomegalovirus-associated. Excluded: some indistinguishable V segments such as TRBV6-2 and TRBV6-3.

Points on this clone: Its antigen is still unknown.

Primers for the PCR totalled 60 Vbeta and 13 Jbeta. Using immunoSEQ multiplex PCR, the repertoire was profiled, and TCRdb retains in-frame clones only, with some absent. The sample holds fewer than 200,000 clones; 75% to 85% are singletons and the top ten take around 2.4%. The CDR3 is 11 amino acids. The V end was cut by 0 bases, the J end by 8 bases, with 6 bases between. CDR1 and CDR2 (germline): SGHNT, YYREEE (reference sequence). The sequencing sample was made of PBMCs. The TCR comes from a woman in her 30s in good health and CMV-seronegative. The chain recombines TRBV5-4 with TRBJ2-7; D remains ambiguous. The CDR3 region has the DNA TGTGCCAGCAGCTTGGCTGGCAAGCAGTACTTC. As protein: CASSLAGKQYF.